The sequence of this TCR beta chain was determined in a study of T cell responses to AZD1222 COVID-19 vaccine. Across the whole study: Pooling of second doses given at about 4 or about 12 weeks was done.

The protocol was immunoSEQ multiplex PCR, while the TCRdb copy is restricted to in-frame clones and leaves out a portion. This table has more than 110,000 clones, about 89% appearing once. Notes on the study in general: CD4 TCRs linked to vaccination spanned spike, dominating at 160-218 and 743-854. Unmutated variant regions are reportedly targeted by nearly half of spike-specific TCRs. Elevations in Spike-specific TCR breadth and depth followed administration of two AZD1222 doses.

CDR3 size: 13 residues. Trimming took off 7 bases at V and 11 bases at J, with 20 bases between the two ends. The V gene's germline CDR1 is MDHEN and CDR2 SYDVKM. For this clone: The antigen is undetermined.

The clonotype was recovered from an adult in good health. The sample here was peripheral blood, taken on day 0 of AZD1222 vaccination. The J gene is TRBJ1-1, the V gene TRBV28, with D possibly being TRBD1 (5 bases). The CDR3 sequence: CASNRQGESRAFF. The CDR3 DNA is TGTGCCAGCAACAGGCAGGGTGAATCCAGGGCTTTCTTT. The complete variable domain, with remaining parts taken from reference TRBV28 and TRBJ1-1, reads DVKVTQSSRYLVKRTGEKVFLECVQDMDHENMFWYRQDPGLGLRLIYFSYDVKMKEKGDIPEGYSVSREKKERFSLILESASTNQTSMYLCASNRQGESRAFFGQGTRLTVV.